Listed here are 20 T cell receptor beta chains from one sample, sequenced in a study of T cells in Graves' hyperthyroidism and ophthalmopathy. There were TCR beta CDR3 regions amplified from RNA transcripts. A first-round RT-PCR of the TCR CDR3 used the HTBI primer set. Via MiXCR, TCRdb re-called the multiplex PCR reads, giving one row per CDR3 protein. The sample has 600,000 or so distinct CDR3 sequences; about 14% are singletons. Sequencing used blood. Receptor source: a woman in her 50s with Graves' ophthalmopathy.

This clonotype was recorded many times. The V call is TRBV7-8, the J call TRBJ2-3; TRBD1 agrees at 8 bases. This CDR3 region has 17 residues. The V gene's germline CDR1 is SGHVS and CDR2 FQNEAQ. The trim removed 5 bases at V and 1 base at J, leaving 11 bases unmatched. CDR3 in amino acids: CASSPRVPQGGTDTQYF. In DNA, the CDR3 is TGTGCCAGCAGCCCTAGAGTACCACAGGGGGGCACAGATACGCAGTATTTT. The whole variable domain, filled in from reference TRBV7-8 and TRBJ2-3, reads GAGVSQSPRYKVAKRGQDVALRCDPISGHVSLFWYQQALGQGPEFLTYFQNEAQLDKSGLPSDRFFAERPEGSVSTLKIQRTQQEDSAVYLCASSPRVPQGGTDTQYFGPGTRLTVL.

This clonotype has ten or more counts. The chain recombines TRBV12-3 or TRBV12-4 with TRBJ2-7; TRBD2 agrees at 9 bases. The CDR3 totals 14 residues. The J segment lost 4 bases and the V segment lost 3 bases, leaving 4 bases of the junction unmatched. The CDR3 is CASSFGTSRYEQYF. The DNA for the CDR3 is TGTGCCAGCAGTTTCGGGACTAGCAGATACGAGCAGTACTTC.

The table lists this clonotype with many counts. The chain employs TRBV2 and TRBJ2-5; 8 bases agree with TRBD2. This CDR3 comprises 11 residues. The trim removed 5 bases at V and 7 bases at J, leaving 0 bases unmatched. The germline gives CDR1 SNHLY, CDR2 FYNNEI. CDR3 region: CASSREGTQYF. The CDR3 coding sequence is TGTGCCAGCAGTCGGGAGGGGACCCAGTACTTC. Supplemented by reference TRBV2 and TRBJ2-5, the full variable domain reads EPEVTQTPSHQVTQMGQEVILRCVPISNHLYFYWYRQILGQKVEFLVSFYNNEISEKSEIFDDQFSVERPDGSNFTLKIRSTKLEDSAMYFCASSREGTQYFGPGTRLLVL.

This clonotype was detected many times. This chain connects TRBV20-1 to TRBJ1-1; 7 nucleotides line up with TRBD1. This CDR3 region has 13 residues. Germline V CDR1 and CDR2: DFQATT, SNEGSKA (reference sequence). After removal of 3 bases from V and 5 bases from J, the junction contained 6 bases not matched to a gene. In DNA form, the CDR3 reads TGCAGTGCTAGTCGGCAGGGGGGAACTGAAGCTTTCTTT. Translating gives CSASRQGGTEAFF.

This clonotype has a count of ten or more. The gene calls are TRBV29-1 and TRBJ1-2; no definite D call. The CDR3 is made up of 11 amino acids. V lost 7 bases, J lost 5 bases, and 11 bases lay in between. CDR1 SQVTM and CDR2 ANQGSEA come from the germline V gene. CDR3 bases: TGCAGCGGCGACGCAGGATATGGCTACACCTTC. Protein: CSGDAGYGYTF. The full variable domain, in which reference TRBV29-1 and TRBJ1-2 provide the parts outside the CDR3, is SAVISQKPSRDICQRGTSLTIQCQVDSQVTMMFWYRQQPGQSLTLIATANQGSEATYESGFVIDKFPISRPNLTFSTLTVSNMSPEDSSIYLCSGDAGYGYTFGSGTRLTVV.

In this sample, this clonotype turned up a few times. The chain uses TRBV12-3 or TRBV12-4 and TRBJ2-3; unclear D gene. This CDR3 contains 15 residues. The germline V and J ends were trimmed by 2 bases and 10 bases, with 19 bases remaining between them. In DNA, the CDR3 is TGTGCCAGCAGTTTATTCGCGAAGGACCCTTCTTCGCAGTATTTT. Translating gives CASSLFAKDPSSQYF.

This clonotype has a handful of counts. The V gene is TRBV25-1, the J gene TRBJ1-6; D is unclear. This CDR3 comprises 14 residues. Germline assignment: CDR1 MGHDK and CDR2 SYGVNS. V was shortened by 3 bases and J by 6 bases, with 9 bases between the two germline ends. The CDR3 sequence: CASSDYTSNSPLHF. CDR3 sequence (DNA): TGTGCCAGCAGTGACTATACCAGTAATTCACCCCTCCACTTT. The variable domain in full, completed from reference TRBV25-1 and TRBJ1-6, reads EADIYQTPRYLVIGTGKKITLECSQTMGHDKMYWYQQDPGMELHLIHYSYGVNSTEKGDLSSESTVSRIRTEHFPLTLESARPSHTSQYLCASSDYTSNSPLHFGNGTRLTVT.

This clonotype was detected many times. This chain joins TRBV10-3 and TRBJ2-3, with TRBD1 matching over 9 bases. Trimming at V came to 4 bases and at J to 2 bases, leaving 13 bases not matched to a gene. CDR3 length: 18 amino acids. Germline values: CDR1 ENHRY, CDR2 SYGVKD. The CDR3 is CAISGGRGTGTLTDTQYF. CDR3 in DNA: TGTGCCATCAGTGGAGGCCGCGGGACAGGGACGCTCACAGATACGCAGTATTTT.

The chain carries TRBV29-1 and TRBJ1-2, with TRBD1 identical over 7 bases. V was pared by 5 bases and J by 6 bases, with 6 bases of the junction left unmatched. The CDR3 consists of 12 residues. CDR1 and CDR2 from the germline V gene are SQVTM and ANQGSEA. In DNA, the CDR3 is TGCAGCGTTTCAGACAGGGTCCATGGCTACACCTTC. It is translated as CSVSDRVHGYTF.

V usage is TRBV6-9 and J usage is TRBJ2-7, with D unclear. V was pared by 4 bases and J by 4 bases, with 8 bases between. The CDR3 has 12 residues. Germline CDR1 MNHGY, CDR2 SVAAGI. The CDR3 sequence: CASSSRQYEQYF. In DNA form, the CDR3 reads TGTGCCAGCAGTTCGAGGCAGTACGAGCAGTACTTC.

This clonotype appeared a few times. This sequence joins TRBV6-2 or TRBV6-3 and TRBJ2-1; 8 bases line up with TRBD1. CDR1 and CDR2 (germline): MNHEY, SVGEGT. CDR3 size: 14 residues. The V segment lost 5 bases and the J segment 8 bases; nucleotides outside the gene matches: 8. The CDR3 nucleotides are TGTGCCAGCAGTCGCCTGGACAGGGAGGATGAGCAGTTCTTC. This gives the protein CASSRLDREDEQFF.

This clonotype was counted a few times. This chain joins TRBV7-9 and TRBJ2-1, with D unclear. V gave up 4 bases and J gave up 8 bases, with 9 bases separating them. The CDR3 length is 12 residues. Germline loops: CDR1 SEHNR, CDR2 FQNEAQ (reference sequence). CDR3: CASSSLGYEQFF. CDR3 DNA: TGTGCCAGCAGCTCCCTAGGGTATGAGCAGTTCTTC.

This clonotype was observed many times. The chain joins TRBV20-1 to TRBJ2-7; TRBD2 agrees at 7 bases. The V gene end was trimmed by 5 bases and the J gene end by 3 bases; junction bases not matched to a gene: 13. The CDR3 is 15 residues long. The germline V gene encodes CDR1 DFQATT and CDR2 SNEGSKA (reference sequence). CDR3 sequence reads: CSALKGLNKYYEQYF. CDR3 sequence (DNA): TGCAGTGCTCTAAAGGGACTAAACAAATACTACGAGCAGTACTTC.

In its sample, this clonotype was seen many times. This sequence joins TRBV28 and TRBJ2-7, with TRBD2 as a possible D gene (5 bases). Germline CDR1 and CDR2: MDHEN and SYDVKM. V was shortened by 8 bases and J by 3 bases, with 17 bases between the two germline ends. The CDR3 length is 14 residues. In DNA, the CDR3 is TGTGCCAGCCGCCCCCCGGGGAAGGGCTACGAGCAGTACTTC. It specifies CASRPPGKGYEQYF.

This clonotype was recorded at least ten times. In DNA form, the CDR3 reads TGCGCCAGCAGCCAAGATCCCCTGAGAGTTAGCTCCTACAATGAGCAGTTCTTC. This sequence encodes CASSQDPLRVSSYNEQFF. The chain couples TRBV4-3 to TRBJ2-1, with no clear D. Trimming left V 0 bases short and J 0 bases short, with 15 bases between. The CDR3 runs to 18 residues. Germline V gene data show CDR1 as LGHNA and CDR2 as YSLEER.

V and J are TRBV12-3 or TRBV12-4 and TRBJ1-4; 10 bases are a match to TRBD1. V gave up 6 bases and J gave up 8 bases; unmatched junction bases: 3. This CDR3 contains 13 residues. The CDR3 DNA is TGTGCCAGCAGCGACAGGGGGCTAGAAAAACTGTTTTTT. It specifies CASSDRGLEKLFF.

This clonotype was seen only a few times. The chain uses TRBV14 and TRBJ2-7, with unresolved D. Germline CDR1 reads SGHDN; CDR2 reads FVKESK. The CDR3 contains 14 residues. V shed 0 bases and J shed 3 bases, with 9 bases lying between them. The chain's CDR3 is CASSQEPVIYEQYF. The CDR3 DNA reads as TGTGCCAGCAGCCAAGAACCAGTCATCTACGAGCAGTACTTC.

This clonotype was counted ten times or more. The CDR3 nucleotides are TGTGCCAGCTCACCACTTCATCGGACCCCCTACTATGGCTACACCTTC. This gives the protein CASSPLHRTPYYGYTF. V is TRBV18 and J is TRBJ1-2; D ambiguous. Germline loops: CDR1 KGHSH, CDR2 LQKENI. This CDR3 has 16 residues. With 1 base removed from V and 3 bases from J, the gap between germline ends came to 15 bases.

There are many counts of this clonotype. One end of the junction does not line up with germline, which may come from a read error. The chain recombines TRBV7-9 with TRBJ2-7; 10 bases agree with TRBD2. Germline V gives CDR1 SEHNR, CDR2 FQNEAQ (reference sequence). CDR3 size: 14 residues. CDR3 nucleotide sequence: TGCGCCAGCAGCCTCGGGACTAGCGCCTACGAGCAGTACTTC. The encoded protein is CASSLGTSAYEQYF.

The sample holds a few counts of this clonotype. The rearrangement uses TRBV7-6 and TRBJ2-2; the D is unclear. V was cut by 2 bases and J by 4 bases, with 8 bases left in between. Germline assignment: CDR1 SGHVS and CDR2 FNYEAQ. The CDR3 extends over 14 amino acids. The DNA for the CDR3 is TGTGCCAGCAGCTTATTGACTGCCACCGGGGAGCTGTTTTTT. Its protein is CASSLLTATGELFF. Looking up the rest from reference TRBV7-6 and TRBJ2-2 gives the full variable domain: GAGVSQSPRYKVTKRGQDVALRCDPISGHVSLYWYRQALGQGPEFLTYFNYEAQQDKSGLPNDRFSAERPEGSISTLTIQRTEQRDSAMYRCASSLLTATGELFFGEGSRLTVL.